This TCR beta chain derives from a study of CD8 T cells in Susac syndrome. RNA was extracted with the RNeasy kit, and a quantity of roughly 0.5 to 1 ug was reverse transcribed using random hexamers. TCRdb fed the immunoSEQ multiplex PCR reads into MiXCR, producing one record per CDR3 protein. The sample includes roughly 250,000 distinct CDR3 sequences, 96% of them seen just once. The junction had 10 bases not matched to a gene; V was cut back by 7 bases and J by 5 bases. This CDR3 region has 13 residues. CDR1 and CDR2 from the germline V gene are SQVTM and ANQGSEA. The clonotype comes from a human donor with Susac syndrome. Sample: CD4+ T cells from PBMCs. The J gene is TRBJ1-2, the V gene TRBV29-1; 7 bases map to TRBD1. This CDR3 reads CSGGEDRMYGYTF. As DNA, the CDR3 is TGCAGCGGGGGGGAGGACAGGATGTATGGCTACACCTTC.